Sequencing of this T cell receptor (beta chain) was carried out in a study of cytomegalovirus exposure and HLA in healthy donors. About the research overall: Earlier findings included 100 million to 130 million unique TCR beta sequences obtained from approximately 170 million T cells.

Germline V lookup: CDR1 SGHRS, CDR2 YFSETQ. Trimming pared 3 bases from V and 0 bases from J, leaving 21 bases between. This CDR3 contains 19 residues. Researchers ran the PCR with 60 Vbeta and 13 Jbeta primers. Some clones are missing from TCRdb's copy, which holds only in-frame ones; the method was immunoSEQ multiplex PCR. The sample lists 100,000 to 150,000 clones; around 72% were seen once. The sequence was collected from a man in his fifties in good health and CMV-seropositive. Sequenced input: PBMCs. The V call is TRBV5-1, the J call TRBJ2-2; possibly TRBD2 for D (7 bases). In DNA form, the CDR3 reads TGCGCCAGCAGCTCGCCTTTTGGGGGGGCCGGGACGAACACCGGGGAGCTGTTTTTT. Protein product: CASSSPFGGAGTNTGELFF.